The 25 T cell receptor beta chains below were found in one sample sequenced in a study of T cells in Graves' hyperthyroidism and ophthalmopathy. Researchers amplified the TCR beta CDR3 regions from RNA transcripts. The primer set for the first-round RT-PCR of the TCR CDR3 was HTBI. TCRdb reprocessed the multiplex PCR reads via MiXCR and lists one record per CDR3 protein. The table includes about 700,000 distinct CDR3 sequences, around 15% detected once. Sequencing was done on a sample of blood. Every receptor here comes from a woman younger than 30 with Graves' hyperthyroidism.

This clonotype has just a few counts. The CDR3 DNA reads as TGTGCCAGCAGCTCCCAGACAGGAACCAATGAGCAGTTCTTC. It yields the protein CASSSQTGTNEQFF. The genes are TRBV5-4 and TRBJ2-1, with a weak D call TRBD1 (6 bases). Germline V gene data show CDR1 as SGHNT and CDR2 as YYREEE (reference sequence). The length of the CDR3 is 14 residues. V was pared by 3 bases and J by 6 bases, with 13 bases between.

The rearrangement links TRBV7-9 to TRBJ2-1; D unclear. The CDR3 runs to 15 residues. V lost 1 base, J lost 3 bases, and 10 bases lay in between. CDR1 SEHNR and CDR2 FQNEAQ come from the germline V gene (reference sequence). Here the CDR3 DNA reads TGTGCCAGCAGCTTAGAGGCACTCAGCTACAATGAGCAGTTCTTC. It translates to CASSLEALSYNEQFF. Complete variable domain (other parts from reference TRBV7-9 and TRBJ2-1): DTGVSQNPRHKITKRGQNVTFRCDPISEHNRLYWYRQTLGQGPEFLTYFQNEAQLEKSRLLSDRFSAERPKGSFSTLEIQRTEQGDSAMYLCASSLEALSYNEQFFGPGTRLTVL.

This clonotype has at least ten counts. The chain couples TRBV7-9 to TRBJ2-3; D is perhaps TRBD1 or TRBD2 (5 bases each). This CDR3 spans 17 amino acids. Germline CDR1 and CDR2: SEHNR and FQNEAQ (reference sequence). With 2 bases removed from V and 1 base from J, the gap between germline ends came to 16 bases. The CDR3 reads CASSLRRARDGTDTQYF. Here the CDR3 DNA reads TGTGCCAGCAGCTTAAGGCGGGCCAGGGACGGCACAGATACGCAGTATTTT.

This clonotype has a count of ten or more. The chain couples TRBV9 to TRBJ1-4; TRBD1 matches 7 bases. The CDR3 runs 16 residues. The J segment lost 7 bases and the V segment lost 4 bases, leaving 13 bases of the junction unmatched. From germline, CDR1 is SGDLS and CDR2 YYNGEE. The DNA for the CDR3 is TGTGCCAGCAGCCCTACCGGGACAGTCTACCTTGAAAAACTGTTTTTT. Its protein product is CASSPTGTVYLEKLFF.

There are a few counts of this clonotype. Because it lacks the conserved phenylalanine or tryptophan at the end, this CDR3 is likely a read error. The chain combines TRBV4-1 with TRBJ1-1; weak D call: TRBD1 (5 bases). The V and J ends lost 0 bases and 4 bases respectively, with 12 bases between them. The CDR3 is made up of 15 amino acids. CDR1 and CDR2 from the germline V gene are MGHRA and YSYEKL. The CDR3 region is CASSQDPGLATEAFS. In nucleotides, the CDR3 is TGCGCCAGCAGCCAAGATCCAGGGTTGGCCACTGAAGCTTTCTCT.

This clonotype was seen a few times. This chain links TRBV28 with TRBJ1-2; D uncertain. Looked up from germline, CDR1 is MDHEN and CDR2 is SYDVKM. The V end was cut by 4 bases, the J end by 4 bases, with 16 bases between. The CDR3 has 15 residues. The CDR3 sequence is CASSSGPVGLYGYTF. The CDR3 nucleotides read TGTGCCAGCAGTTCTGGTCCGGTAGGCCTCTATGGCTACACCTTC.

Of note for this clonotype: This may arise from a read error, as a much more abundant clone is one base away. This sequence joins TRBV18 and TRBJ1-1, with D maybe TRBD1 (6 bases). V was pared by 3 bases and J by 11 bases, with 16 bases between. Germline CDR1 and CDR2: KGHSH and LQKENI. The CDR3 extends over 13 amino acids. Here the CDR3 DNA reads TGTGCCAGCTCACCCGGACAGCCGGGACGGGCTTTCTTT. Protein sequence: CASSPGQPGRAFF.

In its sample, this clonotype was seen a few times. The chain recombines TRBV3-1 with TRBJ1-5, with TRBD1 as a possible D gene (5 bases). CDR1 and CDR2 (germline): LGHDT, YNNKEL (reference sequence). The CDR3 is made up of 16 amino acids. Trimming removed 1 base from V and 4 bases from J, with 14 bases in between. Here the CDR3 DNA reads TGTGCCAGCAGCCAAGGTGGAAGGCAGGGTAATCAGCCCCAGCATTTT. It specifies CASSQGGRQGNQPQHF.

Many counts were recorded for this clonotype. The V gene is TRBV28, the J gene TRBJ2-1; D ambiguous. This CDR3 is 15 amino acids long. V was clipped by 6 bases and J by 2 bases, with 14 bases between them. CDR1 is MDHEN, CDR2 SYDVKM, per germline. The CDR3 protein is CASSLRPGAYNEQFF. The CDR3 coding sequence is TGTGCCAGCAGCCTGCGTCCCGGAGCCTACAATGAGCAGTTCTTC.

The rearrangement joins TRBV3-1 to TRBJ2-5; D unclear. Per germline, CDR1 LGHDT and CDR2 YNNKEL (reference sequence). This CDR3 contains 10 residues. The V and J ends lost 8 bases and 5 bases respectively, with 6 bases between them. The CDR3 protein is CASLGETQYF. The DNA of the CDR3 is TGTGCCAGCTTGGGTGAGACCCAGTACTTC.

Many counts were recorded for this clonotype. The J gene is TRBJ2-3, the V gene TRBV7-2, with 8 bases matching TRBD2. Germline CDR1 and CDR2: SGHTA and FQGNSA. This CDR3 spans 14 amino acids. V shed 7 bases and J 5 bases; nucleotides not matched to a gene: 8. CDR3 nucleotide sequence: TGTGCCAGCAAAGTGGCGGGAGGTGGAGATACGCAGTATTTT. Its protein product is CASKVAGGGDTQYF.

The J gene is TRBJ1-5, the V gene TRBV7-2, with 9 bases identical to TRBD1. There are 16 residues in the CDR3. V was clipped by 4 bases and J by 5 bases; unmatched bases: 9. The germline V gene has CDR1 SGHTA and CDR2 FQGNSA. DNA for the CDR3: TGTGCCAGCAGCTCGTCCCGGGACAGGGTCCATCAGCCCCAGCATTTT. It yields the protein CASSSSRDRVHQPQHF.

In its sample, this clonotype was seen a few times. For the CDR3, the DNA is TGCGCCAGCAGCTTGGCAACAGTCTATGGCTACACCTTC. This translates into CASSLATVYGYTF. J is TRBJ1-2 and V is TRBV5-1; no definite D call. The germline CDR1 and CDR2 sequences are SGHRS and YFSETQ. Trimming left V 0 bases short and J 4 bases short, with 7 bases between. The length of the CDR3 is 13 residues.

Many counts were recorded for this clonotype. This rearrangement joins TRBV3-1 to TRBJ2-5; D gene unclear. This CDR3 spans 13 amino acids. Germline CDR1 LGHDT, CDR2 YNNKEL (reference sequence). Trimming took off 2 bases at V and 6 bases at J, with 10 bases between the two ends. This chain's CDR3 is CASSQKELKTQYF. The CDR3 coding sequence is TGTGCCAGCAGCCAAAAGGAGTTAAAGACCCAGTACTTC.

This clonotype was detected a few times. V gene TRBV6-1 combines with J gene TRBJ2-7, with D perhaps TRBD1 (6 bases). The ends were cut back, 6 bases at V and 3 bases at J, with 15 bases in the middle. The CDR3 spans 14 residues. Germline values: CDR1 MNHNS, CDR2 SASEGT. The CDR3: CASSSGQTLYEQYF. DNA of the CDR3: TGTGCCAGCAGCTCTGGACAGACCCTCTACGAGCAGTACTTC.

In regard to this clonotype: At one boundary the junction diverges from the germline segment, which might be a read error. The chain combines TRBV5-6 with TRBJ1-2; D is unclear. This CDR3 is 11 amino acids long. CDR1 is SGHDT and CDR2 is YYEEEE in the germline V gene. This CDR3 reads CASSLGTRPAF. CDR3 bases: TGTGCCAGCAGCTTGGGGACGCGCCCTGCCTTC.

CDR3 coding DNA: TGTGCCAGCAGTACGTACGGGACAGCAAGTAACCTTCTCCACGAGCAGTACTTC. Translated: CASSTYGTASNLLHEQYF. The chain combines TRBV28 with TRBJ2-7; 7 bases fit TRBD1. The length of the CDR3 is 18 residues. The germline V gene has CDR1 MDHEN and CDR2 SYDVKM. Losses at the gene ends were 5 bases for V and 5 bases for J; bases not matched to a gene: 21. The full variable domain, with the rest looked up from reference TRBV28 and TRBJ2-7, is DVKVTQSSRYLVKRTGEKVFLECVQDMDHENMFWYRQDPGLGLRLIYFSYDVKMKEKGDIPEGYSVSREKKERFSLILESASTNQTSMYLCASSTYGTASNLLHEQYFGPGTRLTVT.

This clonotype was seen at least ten times. V gene TRBV12-3 or TRBV12-4 combines with J gene TRBJ2-1; 7 nucleotides agree with TRBD2. The CDR3 totals 17 residues. Losses at the gene ends were 0 bases for V and 8 bases for J; bases not matched to a gene: 13. Written as DNA, the CDR3 is TGTGCCAGCAGTTTAGCGCTAAGGAGCGGGACGACCGATGAGCAGTTCTTC. It translates to CASSLALRSGTTDEQFF.

J is TRBJ2-7 and V is TRBV19; D possibly corresponds to TRBD2 (6 bases). TRBJ2-1 explains the end of the DNA better; the J call may be wrong. Per germline, CDR1 LNHDA and CDR2 SQIVND (reference sequence). This CDR3 has 13 residues. The CDR3: CASSKQGGYEQFF. The DNA of the CDR3 is TGTGCCAGTAGTAAGCAGGGAGGCTACGAGCAGTTCTTC.

The J gene is TRBJ2-2, the V gene TRBV25-1, with D possibly being TRBD1 (5 bases). CDR1 and CDR2 (germline): MGHDK, SYGVNS. V was trimmed by 5 bases and J by 0 bases, leaving 10 bases between them. The CDR3 extends over 15 amino acids. In DNA form, the CDR3 reads TGTGCCAGCAGTAACAGGCGATCGAACACCGGGGAGCTGTTTTTT. It codes for CASSNRRSNTGELFF.

The V call is TRBV20-1, the J call TRBJ2-1; TRBD2 matches at 8 bases. The CDR3 loop spans 15 amino acids. The germline gives CDR1 DFQATT, CDR2 SNEGSKA (reference sequence). V dropped 6 bases and J dropped 4; count of bases not matched to a gene: 11. CDR3 sequence reads: CSAALSGRGYNEQFF. The DNA of the CDR3 is TGCAGTGCAGCCCTCAGCGGGAGAGGGTACAATGAGCAGTTCTTC.

This clonotype was counted many times. The chain links TRBV7-2 to TRBJ2-4; 14 bases map to TRBD2. The CDR3 has 18 amino acids. V was pared by 5 bases and J by 1 base, with 7 bases of the junction left unmatched. CDR1 SGHTA and CDR2 FQGNSA come from the germline V gene. The CDR3 loop reads CASSGLAGGGGAKNIQYF. CDR3 coding DNA: TGTGCCAGCAGCGGACTAGCGGGAGGTGGAGGGGCCAAAAACATTCAGTACTTC.

V usage is TRBV6-1 and J usage is TRBJ2-3; TRBD2 aligns across 10 bases. The length of the CDR3 is 20 residues. The ends lost 7 bases at V and 0 bases at J; junction bases unmatched: 19. The germline V gene has CDR1 MNHNS and CDR2 SASEGT. In nucleotides, the CDR3 is TGTGCCAGCACCTGGAGGTCTAGCGGGAGTCCCTCCACTAGCACAGATACGCAGTATTTT. This sequence encodes CASTWRSSGSPSTSTDTQYF.

This rearrangement joins TRBV20-1 to TRBJ2-7, with D maybe TRBD2 (6 bases). The V and J ends lost 3 bases and 0 bases respectively, with 9 bases between them. The CDR3 contains 13 residues. Germline V gives CDR1 DFQATT, CDR2 SNEGSKA (reference sequence). The CDR3 sequence: CSASPSVSYEQYF. The CDR3 region has the DNA TGCAGTGCTAGTCCTAGCGTCTCCTACGAGCAGTACTTC.

This clonotype has a handful of counts. The J gene is TRBJ2-1, the V gene TRBV7-3; no clear D. This CDR3 spans 13 amino acids. V was shortened by 2 bases and J by 8 bases, with 10 bases between the two germline ends. CDR1 and CDR2 from the germline V gene are SGHTA and FQGTGA. In DNA form, the CDR3 reads TGTGCCAGCAGCTTACTCGATCGCGATGAGCAGTTCTTC. Its protein is CASSLLDRDEQFF.